The clone carrying this TCR beta chain was counted between two and nine times. The antigen is not known. Germline V CDR1 and CDR2: SGHAT, FQNNGV. Trimming cost V 1 base and J 5 bases, with 8 bases left between them. CDR3 length: 13 residues. The source of the sample is a study of T cell responses to AZD1222 COVID-19 vaccine. Overall study findings and caveats: Samples come after the peak T cell response, not at day 14.

Assay used: immunoSEQ multiplex PCR; TCRdb lists only in-frame clones, some missing. The sample lists over 70,000 clones, 60% to 85% occurring once. The sequence was collected from an adult who received the MenACWY meningococcal vaccine as a control. Source: peripheral blood, taken 28 days after the second dose of the MenACWY control vaccine. The chain links TRBV11-2 to TRBJ2-5, with D unclear. The CDR3 reads CASSLAVWETQYF. The CDR3 DNA follows: TGTGCCAGCAGCTTAGCGGTGTGGGAGACCCAGTACTTC.